The T cell receptor beta chain described here comes from a study of Ad26.COV2.S vaccination and SARS-CoV-2 variants. Study-level points and caveats: Non-spike TCR breadth did not differ much between vaccine and placebo recipients.

Generated by immunoSEQ multiplex PCR, the TCRdb table keeps only in-frame clones and is missing some. Of a few hundred thousand clones listed, around 90% are singletons. The treatment here: roughly 20 received Ad26.COV2.S at low or high dose, single or two shots; roughly five received placebo; per-sample allocation not given. The samples date from day 63 after the first vaccine or placebo injection. This CDR3 contains 13 residues. The germline V and J ends were trimmed by 7 bases and 4 bases, with 13 bases remaining between them. With respect to this clone: Its antigen is unknown.

The input for sequencing was peripheral blood, taken in a trial of Ad26.COV2.S vaccine versus placebo. This TCR came from a person aged 18-60 years who received the Ad26.COV2.S COVID-19 vaccine or a placebo. This chain uses TRBV12-3 or TRBV12-4 with TRBJ1-2, with D possibly being TRBD1 (6 bases). CDR3 region: CASNLGAGYGYTF. The CDR3 region has the DNA TGTGCCAGCAACTTGGGGGCGGGCTATGGCTACACCTTC.